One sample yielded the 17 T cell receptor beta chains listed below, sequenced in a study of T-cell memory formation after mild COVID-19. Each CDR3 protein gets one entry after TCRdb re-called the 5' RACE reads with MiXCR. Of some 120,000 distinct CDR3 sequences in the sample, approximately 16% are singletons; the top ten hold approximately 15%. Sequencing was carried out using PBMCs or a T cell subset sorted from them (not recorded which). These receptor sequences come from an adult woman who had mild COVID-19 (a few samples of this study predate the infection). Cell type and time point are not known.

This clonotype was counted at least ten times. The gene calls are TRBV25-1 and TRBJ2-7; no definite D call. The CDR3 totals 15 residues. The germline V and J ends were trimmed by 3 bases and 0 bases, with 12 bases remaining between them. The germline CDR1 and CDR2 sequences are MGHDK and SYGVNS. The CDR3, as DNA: TGTGCCAGCAGTGATACCTGGCCGGGCTCCTACGAGCAGTACTTC. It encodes CASSDTWPGSYEQYF.

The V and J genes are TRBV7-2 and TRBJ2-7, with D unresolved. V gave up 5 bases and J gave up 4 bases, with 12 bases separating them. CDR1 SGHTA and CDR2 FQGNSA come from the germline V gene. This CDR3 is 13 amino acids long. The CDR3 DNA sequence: TGTGCCAGCAGCGTTTGGGCGGAGTACGAGCAGTACTTC. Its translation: CASSVWAEYEQYF.

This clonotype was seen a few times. The CDR3 sequence is CASSKEATRPVSGTTYEQYF. For the CDR3, the DNA is TGTGCCAGCAGCAAAGAGGCGACACGGCCCGTTAGCGGCACCACCTACGAGCAGTACTTC. The chain is built from TRBV21-1 and TRBJ2-7; the table's TRBD2 call for D was not verified on the DNA. TRBV21-1 is classified as a pseudogene. The CDR3 runs 20 residues.

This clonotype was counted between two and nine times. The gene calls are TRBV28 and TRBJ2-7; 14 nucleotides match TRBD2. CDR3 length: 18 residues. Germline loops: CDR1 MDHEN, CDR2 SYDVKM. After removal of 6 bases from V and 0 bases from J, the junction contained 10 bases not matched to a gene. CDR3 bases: TGTGCCAGCAGCAAACCCGGACTAGCGGGAGGACCCTCCTACGAGCAGTACTTC. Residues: CASSKPGLAGGPSYEQYF. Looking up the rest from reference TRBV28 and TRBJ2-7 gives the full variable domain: DVKVTQSSRYLVKRTGEKVFLECVQDMDHENMFWYRQDPGLGLRLIYFSYDVKMKEKGDIPEGYSVSREKKERFSLILESASTNQTSMYLCASSKPGLAGGPSYEQYFGPGTRLTVT.

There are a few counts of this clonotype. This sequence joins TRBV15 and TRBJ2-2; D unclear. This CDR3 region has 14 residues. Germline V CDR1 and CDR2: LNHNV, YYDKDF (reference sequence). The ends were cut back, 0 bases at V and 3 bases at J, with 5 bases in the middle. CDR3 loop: CATSRDRHTGELFF. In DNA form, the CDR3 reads TGTGCCACCAGCAGAGATCGGCACACCGGGGAGCTGTTTTTT.

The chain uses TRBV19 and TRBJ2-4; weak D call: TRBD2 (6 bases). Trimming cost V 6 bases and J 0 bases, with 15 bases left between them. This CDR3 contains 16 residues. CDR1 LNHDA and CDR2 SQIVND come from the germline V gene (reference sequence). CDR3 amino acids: CASRKSGLKAKNIQYF. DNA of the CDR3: TGTGCCAGTAGAAAGAGCGGGTTGAAAGCCAAAAACATTCAGTACTTC. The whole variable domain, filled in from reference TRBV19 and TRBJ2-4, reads DGGITQSPKYLFRKEGQNVTLSCEQNLNHDAMYWYRQDPGQGLRLIYYSQIVNDFQKGDIAEGYSVSREKKESFPLTVTSAQKNPTAFYLCASRKSGLKAKNIQYFGAGTRLSVL.

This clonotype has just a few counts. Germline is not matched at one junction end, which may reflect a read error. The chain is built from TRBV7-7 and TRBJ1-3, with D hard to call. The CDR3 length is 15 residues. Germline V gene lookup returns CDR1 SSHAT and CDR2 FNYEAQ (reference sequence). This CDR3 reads CASSFLLRRENTIYF. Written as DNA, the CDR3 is TGTGCTAGCAGCTTCCTACTTAGGCGCGAGAACACCATATATTTT. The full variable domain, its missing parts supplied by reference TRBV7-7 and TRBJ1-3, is GAGVSQSPRYKVTKRGQDVTLRCDPISSHATLYWYQQALGQGPEFLTYFNYEAQPDKSGLPSDRFSAERPEGSISTLTIQRTEQRDSAMYRCASSFLLRRENTIYFGEGSWLTVV.

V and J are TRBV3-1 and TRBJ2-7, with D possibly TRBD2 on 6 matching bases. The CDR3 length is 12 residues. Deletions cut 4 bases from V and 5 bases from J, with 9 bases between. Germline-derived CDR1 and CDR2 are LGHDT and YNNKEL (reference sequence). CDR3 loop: CASSRTSNEQYF. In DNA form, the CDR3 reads TGTGCCAGCAGCCGAACTAGCAACGAGCAGTACTTC.

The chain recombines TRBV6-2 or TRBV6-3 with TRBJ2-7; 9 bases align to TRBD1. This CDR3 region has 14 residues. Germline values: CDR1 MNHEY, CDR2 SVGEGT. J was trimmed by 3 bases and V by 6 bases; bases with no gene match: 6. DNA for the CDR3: TGTGCCAGCAGAATGGACAGGGGCAGCTACGAGCAGTACTTC. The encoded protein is CASRMDRGSYEQYF.

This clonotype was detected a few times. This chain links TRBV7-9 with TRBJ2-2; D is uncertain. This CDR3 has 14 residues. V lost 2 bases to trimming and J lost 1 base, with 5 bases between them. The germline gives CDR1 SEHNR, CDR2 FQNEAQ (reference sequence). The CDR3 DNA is TGTGCCAGCAGCTTACCTAGGAACACCGGGGAGCTGTTTTTT. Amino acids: CASSLPRNTGELFF.

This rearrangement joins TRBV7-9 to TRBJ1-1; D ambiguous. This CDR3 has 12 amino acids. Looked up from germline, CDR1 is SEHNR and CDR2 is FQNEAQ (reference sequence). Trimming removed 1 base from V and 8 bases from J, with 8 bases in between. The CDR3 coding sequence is TGTGCCAGCAGCTTAGGGGCCCCCGAAGCTTTCTTT. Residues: CASSLGAPEAFF.

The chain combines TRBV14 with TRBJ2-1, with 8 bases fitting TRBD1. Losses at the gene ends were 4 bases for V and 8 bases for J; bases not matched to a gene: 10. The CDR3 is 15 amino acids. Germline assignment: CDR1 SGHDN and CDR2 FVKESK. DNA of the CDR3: TGTGCCAGCAGCCTTCCCCAGACAGGGGCCCATGAGCAGTTCTTC. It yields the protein CASSLPQTGAHEQFF. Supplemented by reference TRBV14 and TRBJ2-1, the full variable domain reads EAGVTQFPSHSVIEKGQTVTLRCDPISGHDNLYWYRRVMGKEIKFLLHFVKESKQDESGMPNNRFLAERTGGTYSTLKVQPAELEDSGVYFCASSLPQTGAHEQFFGPGTRLTVL.

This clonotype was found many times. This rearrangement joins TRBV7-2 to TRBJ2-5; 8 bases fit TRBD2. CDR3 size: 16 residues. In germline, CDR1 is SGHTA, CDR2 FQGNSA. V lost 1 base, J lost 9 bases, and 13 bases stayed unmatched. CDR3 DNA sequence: TGTGCCAGCAGCTTAGTTTTTACGGGGGGGGAGGCGGCCCAGTACTTC. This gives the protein CASSLVFTGGEAAQYF.

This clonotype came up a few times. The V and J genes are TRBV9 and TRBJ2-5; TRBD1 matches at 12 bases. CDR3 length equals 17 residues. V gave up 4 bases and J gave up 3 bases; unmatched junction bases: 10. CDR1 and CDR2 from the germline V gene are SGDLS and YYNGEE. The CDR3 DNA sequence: TGTGCCAGCAGCCCGTTCGAGGGGACAGGGGGCGAAGAGACCCAGTACTTC. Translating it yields CASSPFEGTGGEETQYF.

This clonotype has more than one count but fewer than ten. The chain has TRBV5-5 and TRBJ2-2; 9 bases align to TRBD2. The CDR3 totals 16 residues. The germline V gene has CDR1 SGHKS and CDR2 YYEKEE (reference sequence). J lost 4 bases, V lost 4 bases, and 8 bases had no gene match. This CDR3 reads CASSPQGGLATGELFF. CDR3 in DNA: TGTGCCAGCAGCCCCCAGGGGGGACTAGCCACCGGGGAGCTGTTTTTT.

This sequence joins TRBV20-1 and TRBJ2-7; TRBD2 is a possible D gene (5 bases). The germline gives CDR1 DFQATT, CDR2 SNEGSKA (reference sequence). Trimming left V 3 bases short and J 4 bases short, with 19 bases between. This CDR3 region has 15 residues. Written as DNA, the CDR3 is TGCAGTGCTAGGGACGGAGGACTTACCCCATACGAGCAGTACTTC. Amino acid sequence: CSARDGGLTPYEQYF.

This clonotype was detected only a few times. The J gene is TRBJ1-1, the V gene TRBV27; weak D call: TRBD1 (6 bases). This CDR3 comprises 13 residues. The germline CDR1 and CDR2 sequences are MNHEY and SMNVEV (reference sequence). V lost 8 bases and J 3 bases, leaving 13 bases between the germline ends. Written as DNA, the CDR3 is TGTGCCAGCGGCCATACAGGGTACACTGAAGCTTTCTTT. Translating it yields CASGHTGYTEAFF.